The text below deals with one T cell receptor (beta chain). What it binds is unknown. This sample was included in a study of siplizumab effects on memory and regulatory T cells. General study results and limits: Siplizumab significantly lowered the alloreactive sequences that could be traced to unstimulated CD4+ memory cells. The study did not confirm that proliferating Tregs from siplizumab cultures were suppressive.

Deletions cut 1 base from V and 4 bases from J, with 13 bases between. Per germline, CDR1 LNHDA and CDR2 SQIVND (reference sequence). This CDR3 region has 15 residues. Clones were read by immunoSEQ multiplex PCR, and TCRdb kept only the in-frame ones, dropping some. The sample contains 85,000 to 130,000 clones, just over 90% of which appear only once. Sequencing input: Tregs sorted from blood. The sequence came from a human donor in good health. The V gene is TRBV19, the J gene TRBJ2-5; possible D gene TRBD1, 5 bases. The CDR3, as DNA: TGTGCCAGTAGTATAGTCCAGGGAAGGGTAGAGACCCAGTACTTC. This sequence encodes CASSIVQGRVETQYF.